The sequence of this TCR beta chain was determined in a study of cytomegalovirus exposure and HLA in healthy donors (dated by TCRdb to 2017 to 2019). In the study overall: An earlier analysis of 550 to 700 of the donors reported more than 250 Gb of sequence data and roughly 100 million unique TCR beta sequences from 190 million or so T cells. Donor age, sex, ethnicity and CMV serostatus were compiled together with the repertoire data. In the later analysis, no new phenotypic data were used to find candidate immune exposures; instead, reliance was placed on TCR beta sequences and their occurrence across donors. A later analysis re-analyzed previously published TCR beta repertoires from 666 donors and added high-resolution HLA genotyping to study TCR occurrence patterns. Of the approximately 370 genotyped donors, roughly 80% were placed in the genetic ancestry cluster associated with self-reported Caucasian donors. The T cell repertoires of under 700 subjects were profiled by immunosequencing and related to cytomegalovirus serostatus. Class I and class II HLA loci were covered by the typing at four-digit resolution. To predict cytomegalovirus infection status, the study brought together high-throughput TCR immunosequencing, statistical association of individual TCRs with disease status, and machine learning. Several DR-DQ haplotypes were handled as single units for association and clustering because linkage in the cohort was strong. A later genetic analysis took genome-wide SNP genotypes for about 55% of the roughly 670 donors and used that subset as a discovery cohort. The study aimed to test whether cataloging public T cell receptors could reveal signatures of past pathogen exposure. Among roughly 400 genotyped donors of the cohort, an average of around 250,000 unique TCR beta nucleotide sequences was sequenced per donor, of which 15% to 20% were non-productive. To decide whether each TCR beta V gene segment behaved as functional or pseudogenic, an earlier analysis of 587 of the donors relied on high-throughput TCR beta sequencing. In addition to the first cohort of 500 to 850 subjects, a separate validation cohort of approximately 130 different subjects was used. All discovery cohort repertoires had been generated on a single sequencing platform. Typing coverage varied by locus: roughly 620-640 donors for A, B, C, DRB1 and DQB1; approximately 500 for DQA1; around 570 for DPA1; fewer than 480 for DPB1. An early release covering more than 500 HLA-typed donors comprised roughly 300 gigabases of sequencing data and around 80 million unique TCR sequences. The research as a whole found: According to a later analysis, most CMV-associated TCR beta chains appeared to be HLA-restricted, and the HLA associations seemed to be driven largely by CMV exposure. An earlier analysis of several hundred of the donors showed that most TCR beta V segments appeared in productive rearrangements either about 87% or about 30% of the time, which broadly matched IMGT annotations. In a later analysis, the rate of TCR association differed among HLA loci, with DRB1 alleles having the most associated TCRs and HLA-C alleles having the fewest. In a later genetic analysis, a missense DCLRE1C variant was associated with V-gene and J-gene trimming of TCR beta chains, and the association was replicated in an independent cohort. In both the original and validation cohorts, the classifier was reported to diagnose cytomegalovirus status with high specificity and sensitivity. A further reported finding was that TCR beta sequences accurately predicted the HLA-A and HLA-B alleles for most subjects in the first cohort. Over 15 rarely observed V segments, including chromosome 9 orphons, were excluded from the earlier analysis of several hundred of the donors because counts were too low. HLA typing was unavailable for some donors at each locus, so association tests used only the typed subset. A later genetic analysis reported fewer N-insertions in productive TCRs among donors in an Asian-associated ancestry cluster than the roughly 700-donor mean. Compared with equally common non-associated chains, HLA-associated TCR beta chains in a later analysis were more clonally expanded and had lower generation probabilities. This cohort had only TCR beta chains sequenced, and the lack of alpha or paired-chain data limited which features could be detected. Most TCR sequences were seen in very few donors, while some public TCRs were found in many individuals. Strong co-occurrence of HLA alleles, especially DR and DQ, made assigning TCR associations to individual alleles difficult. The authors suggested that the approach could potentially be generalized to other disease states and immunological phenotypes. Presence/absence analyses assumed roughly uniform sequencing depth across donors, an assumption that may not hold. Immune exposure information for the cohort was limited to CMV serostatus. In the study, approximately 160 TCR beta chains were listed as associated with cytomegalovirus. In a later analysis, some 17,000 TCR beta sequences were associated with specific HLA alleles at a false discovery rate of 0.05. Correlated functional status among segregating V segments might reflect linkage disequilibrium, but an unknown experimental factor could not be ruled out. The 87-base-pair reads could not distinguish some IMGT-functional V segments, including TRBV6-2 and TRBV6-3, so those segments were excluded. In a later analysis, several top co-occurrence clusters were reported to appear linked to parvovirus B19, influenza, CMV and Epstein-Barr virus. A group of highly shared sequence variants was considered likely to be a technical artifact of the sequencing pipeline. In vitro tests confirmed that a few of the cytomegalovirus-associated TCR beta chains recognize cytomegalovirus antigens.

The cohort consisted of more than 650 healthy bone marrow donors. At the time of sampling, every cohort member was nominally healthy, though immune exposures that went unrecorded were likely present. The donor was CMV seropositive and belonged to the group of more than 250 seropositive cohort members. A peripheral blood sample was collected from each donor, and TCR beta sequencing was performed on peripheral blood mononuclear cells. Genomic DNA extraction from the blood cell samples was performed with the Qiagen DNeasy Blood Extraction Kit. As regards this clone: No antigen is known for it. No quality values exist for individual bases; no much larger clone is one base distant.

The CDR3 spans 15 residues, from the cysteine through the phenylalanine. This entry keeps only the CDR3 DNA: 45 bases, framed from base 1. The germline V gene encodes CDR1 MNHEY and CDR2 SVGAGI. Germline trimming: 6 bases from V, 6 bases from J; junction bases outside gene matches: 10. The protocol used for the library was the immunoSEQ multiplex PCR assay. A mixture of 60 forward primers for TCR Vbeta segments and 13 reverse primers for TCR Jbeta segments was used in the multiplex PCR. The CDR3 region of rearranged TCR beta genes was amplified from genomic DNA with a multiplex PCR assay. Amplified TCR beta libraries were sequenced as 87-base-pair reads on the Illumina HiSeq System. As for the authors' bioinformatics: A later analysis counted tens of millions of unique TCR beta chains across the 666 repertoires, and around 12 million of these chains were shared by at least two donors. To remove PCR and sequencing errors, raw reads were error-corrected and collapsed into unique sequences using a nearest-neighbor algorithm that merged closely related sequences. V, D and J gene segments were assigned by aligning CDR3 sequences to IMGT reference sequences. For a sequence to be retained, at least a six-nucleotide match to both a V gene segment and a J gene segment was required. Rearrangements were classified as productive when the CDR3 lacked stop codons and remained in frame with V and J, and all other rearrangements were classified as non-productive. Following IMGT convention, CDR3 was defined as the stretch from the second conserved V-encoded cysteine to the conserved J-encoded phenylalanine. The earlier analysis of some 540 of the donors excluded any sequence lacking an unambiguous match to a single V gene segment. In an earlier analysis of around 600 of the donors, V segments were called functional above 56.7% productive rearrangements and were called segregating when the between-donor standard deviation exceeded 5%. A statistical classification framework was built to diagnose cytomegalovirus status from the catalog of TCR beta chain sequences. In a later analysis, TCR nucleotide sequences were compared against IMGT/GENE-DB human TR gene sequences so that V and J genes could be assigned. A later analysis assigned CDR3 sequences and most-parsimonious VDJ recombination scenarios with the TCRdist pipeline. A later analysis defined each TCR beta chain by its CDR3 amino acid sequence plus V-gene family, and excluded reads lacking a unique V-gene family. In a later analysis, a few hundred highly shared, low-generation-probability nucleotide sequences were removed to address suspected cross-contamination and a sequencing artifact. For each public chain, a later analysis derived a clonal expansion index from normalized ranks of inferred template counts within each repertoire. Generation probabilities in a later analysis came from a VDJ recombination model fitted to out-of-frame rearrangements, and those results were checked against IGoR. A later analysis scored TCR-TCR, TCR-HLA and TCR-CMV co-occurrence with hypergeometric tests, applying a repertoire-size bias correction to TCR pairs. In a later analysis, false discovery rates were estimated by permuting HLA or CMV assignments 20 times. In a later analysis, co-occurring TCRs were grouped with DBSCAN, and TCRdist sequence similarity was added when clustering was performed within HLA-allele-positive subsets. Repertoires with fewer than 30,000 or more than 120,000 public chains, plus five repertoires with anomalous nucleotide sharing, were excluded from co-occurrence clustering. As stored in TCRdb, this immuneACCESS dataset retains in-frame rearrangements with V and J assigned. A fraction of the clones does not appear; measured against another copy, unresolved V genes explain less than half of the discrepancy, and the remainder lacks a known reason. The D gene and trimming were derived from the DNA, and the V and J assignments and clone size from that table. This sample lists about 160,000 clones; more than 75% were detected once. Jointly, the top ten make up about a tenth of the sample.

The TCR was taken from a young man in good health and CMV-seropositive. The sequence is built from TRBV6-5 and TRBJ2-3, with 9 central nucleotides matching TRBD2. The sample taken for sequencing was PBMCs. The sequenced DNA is TGTGCCAGCAGCGCGGAGCTAGCGGGGTTCGATACGCAGTATTTT. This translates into CASSAELAGFDTQYF.